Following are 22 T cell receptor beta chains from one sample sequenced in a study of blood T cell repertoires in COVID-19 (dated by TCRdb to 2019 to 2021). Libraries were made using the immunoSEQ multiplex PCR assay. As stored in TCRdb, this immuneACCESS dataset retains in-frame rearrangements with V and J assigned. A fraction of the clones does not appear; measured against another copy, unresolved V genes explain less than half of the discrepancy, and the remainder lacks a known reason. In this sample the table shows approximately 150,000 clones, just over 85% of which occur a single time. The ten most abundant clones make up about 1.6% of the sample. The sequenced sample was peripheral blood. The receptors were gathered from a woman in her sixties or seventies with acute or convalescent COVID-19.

This CDR3 reads CASSQGRIGEEKLFF. CDR3 coding DNA: TGCGCCAGCAGCCAAGGGAGGATAGGCGAGGAAAAACTGTTTTTT. This rearrangement joins TRBV4-3 to TRBJ1-4, with D unclear. Germline CDR1 and CDR2: LGHNA and YSLEER. Between the trimmed V and J ends, which lost 1 base and 8 bases, there was a span of 14 bases. The CDR3 runs 15 residues.

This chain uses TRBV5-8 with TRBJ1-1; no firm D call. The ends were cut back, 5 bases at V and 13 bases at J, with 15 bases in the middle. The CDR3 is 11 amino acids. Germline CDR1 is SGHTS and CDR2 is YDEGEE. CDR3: CASRSAGPSFF. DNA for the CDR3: TGTGCCAGCAGGTCCGCAGGCCCAAGTTTCTTT.

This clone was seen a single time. CDR3 bases: TGTGCCAGTAGTATAGGTCCGCCTTTGGGGGGGAGGAACACTGAAGCTTTCTTT. Translated: CASSIGPPLGGRNTEAFF. The J gene is TRBJ1-1, the V gene TRBV19; maybe TRBD1 (5 bases). CDR3 length: 18 residues. With 1 base removed from V and 1 base from J, the gap between germline ends came to 19 bases. CDR1 LNHDA and CDR2 SQIVND come from the germline V gene (reference sequence). The entire variable domain, with the rest obtained from reference TRBV19 and TRBJ1-1, is as follows: DGGITQSPKYLFRKEGQNVTLSCEQNLNHDAMYWYRQDPGQGLRLIYYSQIVNDFQKGDIAEGYSVSREKKESFPLTVTSAQKNPTAFYLCASSIGPPLGGRNTEAFFGQGTRLTVV.

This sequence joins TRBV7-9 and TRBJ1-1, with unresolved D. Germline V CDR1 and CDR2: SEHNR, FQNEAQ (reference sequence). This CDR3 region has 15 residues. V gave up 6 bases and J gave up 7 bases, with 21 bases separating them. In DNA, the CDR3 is TGTGCCAGCAGTTTTAAACGTTTAGCGGTTTGTGAAGCTTTCTTT. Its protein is CASSFKRLAVCEAFF.

The CDR3 DNA reads TGTGCCAGTAGATCGGCGGACTACGAGCAGTACTTC. This encodes CASRSADYEQYF. The chain employs TRBV19 and TRBJ2-7; no clear D gene. The CDR3 extends over 12 amino acids. Germline CDR1 LNHDA, CDR2 SQIVND (reference sequence). Trimming cost V 6 bases and J 3 bases, with 9 bases left between them.

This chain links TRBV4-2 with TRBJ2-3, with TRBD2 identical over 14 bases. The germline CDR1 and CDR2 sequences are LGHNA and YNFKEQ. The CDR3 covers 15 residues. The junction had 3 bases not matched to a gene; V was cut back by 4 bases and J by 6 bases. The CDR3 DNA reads TGTGCCAGCAGCCCGGGACTAGCGGGGGCCGATACGCAGTATTTT. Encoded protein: CASSPGLAGADTQYF.

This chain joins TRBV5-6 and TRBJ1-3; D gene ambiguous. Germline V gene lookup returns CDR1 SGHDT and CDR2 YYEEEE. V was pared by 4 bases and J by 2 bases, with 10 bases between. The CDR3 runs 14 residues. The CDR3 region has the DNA TGTGCCAGCAGCCCCGTGGCCACTGGAAACACCATATATTTT. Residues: CASSPVATGNTIYF.

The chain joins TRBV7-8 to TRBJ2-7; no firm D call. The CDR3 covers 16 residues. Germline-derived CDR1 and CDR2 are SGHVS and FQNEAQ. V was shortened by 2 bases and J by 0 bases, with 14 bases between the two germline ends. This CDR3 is CASSLSSQLSSYEQYF. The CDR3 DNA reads TGTGCCAGCAGCTTATCGTCACAGTTAAGCTCCTACGAGCAGTACTTC.

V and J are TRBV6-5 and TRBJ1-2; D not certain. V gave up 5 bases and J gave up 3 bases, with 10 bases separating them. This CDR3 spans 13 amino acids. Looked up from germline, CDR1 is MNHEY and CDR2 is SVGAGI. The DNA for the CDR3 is TGTGCCAGCAGTCCCGCCGGGTACTATGGCTACACCTTC. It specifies CASSPAGYYGYTF.

CDR3 nucleotides: TGCGCCAGCAGCCAACCTTGGAGGACAGGGAGTCCAAACTATGGCTACACCTTC. It encodes CASSQPWRTGSPNYGYTF. This chain connects TRBV4-1 to TRBJ1-2, with 8 nucleotides matching TRBD1. Trimming removed 2 bases from V and 2 bases from J; junction bases left unmatched: 13. The CDR3 has 18 amino acids. Germline lookup yields CDR1 MGHRA and CDR2 YSYEKL.

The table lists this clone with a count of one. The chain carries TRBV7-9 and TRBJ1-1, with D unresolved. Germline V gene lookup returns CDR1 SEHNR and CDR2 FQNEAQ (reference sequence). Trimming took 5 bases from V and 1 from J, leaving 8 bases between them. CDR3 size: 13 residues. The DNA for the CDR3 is TGTGCCAGCAGCCCGGGAGGGAACACTGAAGCTTTCTTT. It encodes CASSPGGNTEAFF.

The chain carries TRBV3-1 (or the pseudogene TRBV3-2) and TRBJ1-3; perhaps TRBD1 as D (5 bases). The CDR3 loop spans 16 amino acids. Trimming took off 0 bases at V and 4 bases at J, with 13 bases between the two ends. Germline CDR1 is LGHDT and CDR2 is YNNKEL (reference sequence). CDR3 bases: TGTGCCAGCAGCCAAGATGGCGGGGCGTCGGGAAACACCATATATTTT. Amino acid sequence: CASSQDGGASGNTIYF.

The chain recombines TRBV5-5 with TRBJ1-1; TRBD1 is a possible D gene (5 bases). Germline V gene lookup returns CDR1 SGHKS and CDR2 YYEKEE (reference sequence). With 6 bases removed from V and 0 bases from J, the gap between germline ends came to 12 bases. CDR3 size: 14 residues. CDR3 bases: TGTGCCAGCATAACGACAGACTTGAACACTGAAGCTTTCTTT. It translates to CASITTDLNTEAFF.

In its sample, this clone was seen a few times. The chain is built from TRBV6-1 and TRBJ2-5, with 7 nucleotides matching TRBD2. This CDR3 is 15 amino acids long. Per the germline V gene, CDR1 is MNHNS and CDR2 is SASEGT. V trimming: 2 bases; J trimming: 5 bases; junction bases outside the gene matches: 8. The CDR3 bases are TGTGCCAGCAGTGAATGGACTAGTCGGGGGGAGACCCAGTACTTC. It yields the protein CASSEWTSRGETQYF.

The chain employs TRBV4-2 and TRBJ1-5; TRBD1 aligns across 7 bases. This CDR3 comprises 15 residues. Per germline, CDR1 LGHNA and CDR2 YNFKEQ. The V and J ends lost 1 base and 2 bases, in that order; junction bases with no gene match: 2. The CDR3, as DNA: TGTGCCAGCAGCCAAGTCCAGGGGGGCAATCAGCCCCAGCATTTT. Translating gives CASSQVQGGNQPQHF.

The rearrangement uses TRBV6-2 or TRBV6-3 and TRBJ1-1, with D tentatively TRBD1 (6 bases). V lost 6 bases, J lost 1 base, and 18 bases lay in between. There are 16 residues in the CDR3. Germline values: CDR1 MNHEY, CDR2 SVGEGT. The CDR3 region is CASSDVPGRGNTEAFF. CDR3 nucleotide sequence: TGTGCCAGCAGCGACGTCCCCGGCAGGGGGAACACTGAAGCTTTCTTT.

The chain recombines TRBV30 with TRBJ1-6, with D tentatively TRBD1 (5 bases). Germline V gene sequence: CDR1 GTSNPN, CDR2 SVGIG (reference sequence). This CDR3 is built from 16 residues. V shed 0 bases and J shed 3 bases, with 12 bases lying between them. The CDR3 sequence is CAWSVEGGGYNSPLHF. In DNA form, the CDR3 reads TGTGCCTGGAGTGTGGAGGGTGGGGGCTATAATTCACCCCTCCACTTT.

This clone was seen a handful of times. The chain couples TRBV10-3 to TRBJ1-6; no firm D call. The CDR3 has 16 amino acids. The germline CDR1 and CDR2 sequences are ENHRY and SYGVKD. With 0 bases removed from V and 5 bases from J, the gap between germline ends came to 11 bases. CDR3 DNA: TGTGCCATCAGTGAGTCTCGCGTCGCCGATAATTCACCCCTCCACTTT. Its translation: CAISESRVADNSPLHF.

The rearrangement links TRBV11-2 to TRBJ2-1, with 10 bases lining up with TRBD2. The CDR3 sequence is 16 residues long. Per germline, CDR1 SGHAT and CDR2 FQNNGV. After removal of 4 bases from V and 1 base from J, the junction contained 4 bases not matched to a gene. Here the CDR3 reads CASSSGLALSYNEQFF. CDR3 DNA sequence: TGTGCCAGCAGCTCGGGACTAGCGTTATCCTACAATGAGCAGTTCTTC.

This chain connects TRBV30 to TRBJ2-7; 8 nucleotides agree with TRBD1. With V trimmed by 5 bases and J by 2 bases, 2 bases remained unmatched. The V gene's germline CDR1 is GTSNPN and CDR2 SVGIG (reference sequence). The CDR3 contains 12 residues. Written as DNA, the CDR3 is TGTGCCTGGGACAGGGGAACCTACGAGCAGTACTTC. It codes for CAWDRGTYEQYF.

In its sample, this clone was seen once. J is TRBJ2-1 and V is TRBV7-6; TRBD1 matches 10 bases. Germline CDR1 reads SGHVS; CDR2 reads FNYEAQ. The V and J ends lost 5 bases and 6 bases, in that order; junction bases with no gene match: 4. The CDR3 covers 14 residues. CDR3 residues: CASSRQGASNEQFF. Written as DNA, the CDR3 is TGTGCCAGCAGCAGACAGGGGGCGAGCAATGAGCAGTTCTTC.

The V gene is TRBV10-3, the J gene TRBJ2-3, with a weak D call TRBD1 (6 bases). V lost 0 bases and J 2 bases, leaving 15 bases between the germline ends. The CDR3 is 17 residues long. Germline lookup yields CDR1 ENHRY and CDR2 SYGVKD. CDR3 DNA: TGTGCCATCAGTGAGTCGACCGGGACATTCTACACAGATACGCAGTATTTT. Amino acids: CAISESTGTFYTDTQYF.